This passage covers 23 T cell receptor beta chains from one sample sequenced in a study of CD8 T cells in ankylosing spondylitis. A single record per CDR3 protein comes from TCRdb applying MiXCR to the 5' RACE reads. The table shows 200,000 to 300,000 distinct CDR3 sequences, with less than 10% occurring only once. The material sequenced was blood, either unsorted or a sorted T cell fraction (not recorded which). All receptors derive from a male donor with ankylosing spondylitis or in good health (not recorded which).

V and J are TRBV19 and TRBJ2-2; D perhaps matches TRBD1 (6 bases). The germline V and J ends were trimmed by 3 bases and 4 bases, with 12 bases remaining between them. The CDR3 contains 15 residues. CDR1 LNHDA and CDR2 SQIVND come from the germline V gene (reference sequence). The CDR3 protein is CASSIGGRLTGELFF. CDR3 bases: TGTGCCAGTAGTATTGGGGGCAGACTCACCGGGGAGCTGTTTTTT.

This clonotype was seen at least ten times. The chain joins TRBV9 to TRBJ2-3; D is perhaps TRBD2 (5 bases). The CDR3 contains 17 residues. With 0 bases removed from V and 4 bases from J, the gap between germline ends came to 18 bases. Germline CDR1 SGDLS, CDR2 YYNGEE. CDR3: CASSVEGATSPSDTQYF. The DNA of the CDR3 is TGTGCCAGCAGCGTAGAGGGAGCCACCTCCCCCTCAGATACGCAGTATTTT.

The rearrangement uses TRBV12-3 or TRBV12-4 and TRBJ1-1, with D unclear. The CDR3 length is 11 residues. V was clipped by 6 bases and J by 11 bases, with 13 bases between them. DNA for the CDR3: TGTGCCAGCAGGAGAGGGCAGAGGGCTTTCTTT. It codes for CASRRGQRAFF.

This clonotype was seen many times. The J gene is TRBJ1-2, the V gene TRBV20-1; 8 bases match TRBD1. Germline loops: CDR1 DFQATT, CDR2 SNEGSKA (reference sequence). With V trimmed by 2 bases and J by 4 bases, 3 bases remained unmatched. The CDR3 runs 13 residues. The CDR3 DNA is TGCAGTGCTAGACAGGGGGCGTTCTATGGCTACACCTTC. As protein: CSARQGAFYGYTF.

The sample holds many counts of this clonotype. V usage is TRBV5-1 and J usage is TRBJ1-1; 7 nucleotides align to TRBD1. The CDR3 is 15 amino acids. Germline V gene lookup returns CDR1 SGHRS and CDR2 YFSETQ. V was clipped by 0 bases and J by 4 bases; unmatched bases: 6. The CDR3 protein is CASSLGTGATTEAFF. CDR3 nucleotides: TGCGCCAGCAGCTTGGGCACAGGGGCGACCACTGAAGCTTTCTTT.

At least ten counts were recorded for this clonotype. This rearrangement joins TRBV12-3 or TRBV12-4 to TRBJ2-3; no clear D. This CDR3 has 14 amino acids. Trimming removed 3 bases at V and 5 bases at J, with 12 bases between. CDR3 protein: CASSFDVTRDTQYF. The CDR3 nucleotides read TGTGCCAGCAGTTTTGATGTCACTCGAGATACGCAGTATTTT.

At least ten counts were recorded for this clonotype. This chain connects TRBV7-2 to TRBJ2-1; 11 bases are a match to TRBD2. V lost 7 bases and J lost 6; bases outside the gene matches: 14. Per the germline V gene, CDR1 is SGHTA and CDR2 is FQGNSA. This CDR3 contains 17 residues. In DNA form, the CDR3 reads TGTGCCAGCATCCGAAGCCTTAGCGGGGGGGGTAGCAATGAGCAGTTCTTC. It codes for CASIRSLSGGGSNEQFF.

This clonotype was detected a few times. The chain is built from TRBV12-3 or TRBV12-4 and TRBJ2-5; 7 bases align to TRBD1. The CDR3 is made up of 14 amino acids. The ends lost 5 bases at V and 1 base at J; junction bases unmatched: 4. This chain's CDR3 is CASSPDRPQETQYF. CDR3 DNA sequence: TGTGCCAGCAGTCCGGACAGGCCCCAAGAGACCCAGTACTTC.

This clonotype was seen repeatedly, ten times or more. The chain links TRBV29-1 to TRBJ2-1, with 8 bases fitting TRBD1. The CDR3 totals 15 residues. Germline CDR1 SQVTM, CDR2 ANQGSEA. The trim removed 2 bases at V and 5 bases at J, leaving 8 bases unmatched. CDR3 coding DNA: TGCAGCGTTGAACGGCAGGGGGCTCTAGACAATGAGCAGTTCTTC. Translation gives CSVERQGALDNEQFF.

This clonotype was seen a handful of times. This chain uses TRBV7-8 with TRBJ2-1; D is possibly TRBD2 (6 bases). V lost 5 bases to trimming and J lost 8 bases, with 19 bases between them. Looked up from germline, CDR1 is SGHVS and CDR2 is FQNEAQ. The CDR3 is 15 residues long. The CDR3 coding sequence is TGTGCCAGCAGCCCGGGACTGATCCTTTCCGATGAGCAGTTCTTC. It codes for CASSPGLILSDEQFF.

In this sample, this clonotype turned up many times. This rearrangement joins TRBV6-1 to TRBJ2-7; D remains ambiguous. V was clipped by 3 bases and J by 2 bases, with 14 bases between them. The CDR3 covers 15 residues. CDR1 MNHNS and CDR2 SASEGT come from the germline V gene. The CDR3 sequence is CASSDWAGSTYEQYF. The CDR3 coding sequence is TGTGCCAGCAGTGATTGGGCAGGTTCTACCTACGAGCAGTACTTC.

Many counts were recorded for this clonotype. The chain has TRBV19 and TRBJ2-7; tentatively, D is TRBD1 or TRBD2 (5 bases each). Germline CDR1 is LNHDA and CDR2 is SQIVND (reference sequence). With 11 bases removed from V and 0 bases from J, the gap between germline ends came to 14 bases. The CDR3 length is 13 residues. DNA for the CDR3: TGTGCCTACACACTTGGGGGCTCCTACGAGCAGTACTTC. The encoded protein is CAYTLGGSYEQYF.

This clonotype has ten or more counts. The chain carries TRBV5-1 and TRBJ2-5; tentatively, D is TRBD1 (6 bases). Germline V gene data show CDR1 as SGHRS and CDR2 as YFSETQ. The CDR3 is 13 residues long. Trimming left V 2 bases short and J 5 bases short, with 10 bases between. The CDR3 spells CASSFRGGETQYF. DNA of the CDR3: TGCGCCAGCAGCTTCAGGGGCGGTGAGACCCAGTACTTC.

This clonotype was counted many times. This sequence joins TRBV6-2 or TRBV6-3 and TRBJ2-7, with TRBD2 matching over 9 bases. CDR1 and CDR2 from the germline V gene are MNHEY and SVGEGT. This CDR3 is built from 15 residues. After removal of 5 bases from V and 3 bases from J, the junction contained 8 bases not matched to a gene. The CDR3 reads CASSTIAGVYYEQYF. The CDR3 bases are TGTGCCAGCAGTACTATAGCGGGAGTTTACTACGAGCAGTACTTC.

The sample holds a few counts of this clonotype. This chain joins TRBV30 and TRBJ1-5; D not certain. The CDR3 covers 13 residues. Germline CDR1 and CDR2: GTSNPN and SVGIG (reference sequence). Trimming pared 0 bases from V and 3 bases from J, leaving 6 bases between. The DNA for the CDR3 is TGTGCCTGGAGTGTATTCCCCAATCAGCCCCAGCATTTT. This gives the protein CAWSVFPNQPQHF.

In regard to this clonotype: A read error may explain this, as a much larger clone is one base away. This chain links TRBV7-2 with TRBJ2-1, with no clear D. In germline, CDR1 is SGHTA, CDR2 FQGNSA. The CDR3 contains 11 residues. The CDR3 loop reads CASSLKSERFF. As DNA, the CDR3 is TGTGCCAGCAGCCTAAAGAGTGAGCGGTTCTTC.

This clonotype was counted ten times or more. The gene calls are TRBV6-1 and TRBJ2-2; D remains ambiguous. The germline V and J ends were trimmed by 0 bases and 6 bases, with 11 bases remaining between them. From germline, CDR1 is MNHNS and CDR2 SASEGT. The CDR3 is made up of 15 amino acids. The CDR3 nucleotides are TGTGCCAGCAGTGAAGCAGTCCCTCCGGCCGGGGAGCTGTTTTTT. Residues: CASSEAVPPAGELFF.

The sample holds many counts of this clonotype. V usage is TRBV12-3 or TRBV12-4 and J usage is TRBJ1-5; possible D gene TRBD1, 6 bases. The germline V and J ends were trimmed by 7 bases and 7 bases, with 17 bases remaining between them. The CDR3 contains 14 residues. The CDR3 protein is CASTSGGTRQPQHF. The CDR3 nucleotides are TGTGCCAGCACTTCCGGGGGCACGAGGCAGCCCCAGCATTTT.

V and J are TRBV30 and TRBJ2-1; 8 bases match TRBD2. V was clipped by 2 bases and J by 0 bases; unmatched bases: 0. CDR3 length: 14 residues. Germline assignment: CDR1 GTSNPN and CDR2 SVGIG (reference sequence). The CDR3 DNA follows: TGTGCCTGGAGTAGCGGGAGCTCCTACAATGAGCAGTTCTTC. It yields the protein CAWSSGSSYNEQFF.

This clonotype was seen repeatedly, ten times or more. The chain links TRBV5-6 to TRBJ2-2, with D perhaps being TRBD1 or TRBD2 (5 bases each). Trimming took off 4 bases at V and 1 base at J, with 14 bases between the two ends. This CDR3 comprises 16 residues. Germline CDR1 and CDR2: SGHDT and YYEEEE. CDR3 amino acids: CASSVRDPGNTGELFF. For the CDR3, the DNA is TGTGCCAGCAGCGTCCGGGACCCTGGGAACACCGGGGAGCTGTTTTTT.

Ten or more counts support this clonotype. The chain carries TRBV5-1 and TRBJ1-5; D not certain. This CDR3 has 14 amino acids. V was shortened by 0 bases and J by 4 bases, with 8 bases between the two germline ends. Germline V gene lookup returns CDR1 SGHRS and CDR2 YFSETQ. The CDR3 DNA follows: TGCGCCAGCAGCTTGGACAGCACTAATCAGCCCCAGCATTTT. This gives the protein CASSLDSTNQPQHF. Filled out from reference TRBV5-1 and TRBJ1-5, the complete variable domain reads KAGVTQTPRYLIKTRGQQVTLSCSPISGHRSVSWYQQTPGQGLQFLFEYFSETQRNKGNFPGRFSGRQFSNSRSEMNVSTLELGDSALYLCASSLDSTNQPQHFGDGTRLSIL.

Ten or more counts support this clonotype. The V gene is TRBV7-2, the J gene TRBJ2-7; D is undetermined. The CDR3 loop spans 12 amino acids. The germline V gene encodes CDR1 SGHTA and CDR2 FQGNSA. V was clipped by 5 bases and J by 3 bases, with 8 bases between them. CDR3 nucleotide sequence: TGTGCCAGCAGCCTCCCGGGCTACGAGCAGTACTTC. Its translation is CASSLPGYEQYF.

There are many counts of this clonotype. The CDR3 nucleotides are TGTGCCAGCAGCCAAGACGCGACAGGTGAAGAGACCCAGTACTTC. This encodes CASSQDATGEETQYF. The V gene is TRBV4-2, the J gene TRBJ2-5; the D gene is possibly TRBD1 (6 bases). CDR1 is LGHNA, CDR2 YNFKEQ, per germline. V lost 0 bases to trimming and J lost 3 bases, with 11 bases between them. This CDR3 comprises 15 residues.